One sample yielded the 19 T cell receptor beta chains listed below, sequenced in a study of blood T cell repertoires in COVID-19 (dated by TCRdb to about 2020). Library preparation used the immunoSEQ multiplex PCR assay. TCRdb obtained this table from immuneACCESS and retained in-frame rearrangements with V and J assigned. These tables miss some clones; where compared with another copy, unresolved V genes account for less than half of the shortfall, and the remainder is unexplained. For this sample there are 140,000 to 150,000 clones; roughly 80% appear just once. Together, the top ten hold about 4% of the sample. Sequenced sample: peripheral blood. These receptors all stem from a man between 65 and 85 years old who had recovered from COVID-19.

The genes are TRBV5-4 and TRBJ2-6, with D maybe TRBD2 (6 bases). Germline V gene data show CDR1 as SGHNT and CDR2 as YYREEE (reference sequence). The CDR3 is 14 amino acids. Trimming cost V 4 bases and J 8 bases, with 13 bases left between them. Here the CDR3 reads CASSPRGGTNVLTF. DNA of the CDR3: TGTGCCAGCAGCCCACGGGGCGGGACCAACGTCCTGACTTTC.

This chain connects TRBV11-2 to TRBJ1-4, with 7 bases fitting TRBD1. Trimming at V came to 5 bases and at J to 0 bases, leaving 6 bases not matched to a gene. The CDR3 totals 16 residues. Germline values: CDR1 SGHAT, CDR2 FQNNGV. The CDR3 DNA follows: TGTGCCAGCAGCCCGACAGGGCGGTCAACTAATGAAAAACTGTTTTTT. Amino acids: CASSPTGRSTNEKLFF.

The gene calls are TRBV10-3 and TRBJ2-1; 7 nucleotides agree with TRBD1. The length of the CDR3 is 17 residues. Germline CDR1 reads ENHRY; CDR2 reads SYGVKD. Unmatched junction bases numbered 7, after V lost 2 bases and J lost 0 bases. This CDR3 reads CAISERLQGSSYNEQFF. The CDR3 DNA is TGTGCCATCAGTGAGCGCTTACAGGGGAGCTCCTACAATGAGCAGTTCTTC.

J is TRBJ2-2 and V is TRBV11-2; possibly TRBD2 for D (7 bases). Germline loops: CDR1 SGHAT, CDR2 FQNNGV. The CDR3 contains 15 residues. The V end was cut by 4 bases, the J end by 6 bases, with 15 bases between. The CDR3 DNA follows: TGTGCCAGCAGCTCTAATCGGGGGGCGGCCGGGGAGCTGTTTTTT. Translating it yields CASSSNRGAAGELFF.

The V call is TRBV10-2, the J call TRBJ1-6; tentative D call: TRBD1 (5 bases). The CDR3 is 14 amino acids. V lost 11 bases and J 0 bases, leaving 11 bases between the germline ends. CDR1 and CDR2 (germline): WSHSY, SAAADI. The CDR3 region is CAVRDSSYNSPLHF. In DNA, the CDR3 is TGCGCCGTACGGGACTCCTCCTATAATTCACCCCTCCACTTT.

The J gene is TRBJ2-5, the V gene TRBV19; the D is unclear. The CDR3 has 17 amino acids. Trimming left V 5 bases short and J 0 bases short, with 19 bases between. The germline V gene encodes CDR1 LNHDA and CDR2 SQIVND (reference sequence). CDR3 loop: CASSLSPGFQYQETQYF. The CDR3 bases are TGTGCCAGTAGTCTTTCCCCGGGTTTTCAGTACCAAGAGACCCAGTACTTC.

The V gene is TRBV29-1, the J gene TRBJ2-5; 9 bases line up with TRBD1. The germline CDR1 and CDR2 sequences are SQVTM and ANQGSEA. The CDR3 loop spans 14 amino acids. The V gene end was trimmed by 7 bases and the J gene end by 2 bases; junction bases not matched to a gene: 8. The CDR3 loop reads CSAARGTGQETQYF. In DNA form, the CDR3 reads TGCAGCGCCGCCCGTGGGACAGGGCAAGAGACCCAGTACTTC.

The gene calls are TRBV28 and TRBJ2-7, with 7 bases aligning to TRBD2. The germline gives CDR1 MDHEN, CDR2 SYDVKM. V lost 2 bases to trimming and J lost 0 bases; unmatched junction nucleotides: 4. This CDR3 has 15 amino acids. CDR3 nucleotide sequence: TGTGCCAGCAGTTTAGGGGGGGAGAGCTCCTACGAGCAGTACTTC. Its translation is CASSLGGESSYEQYF. Full variable domain (outside the CDR3, taken from reference TRBV28 and TRBJ2-7): DVKVTQSSRYLVKRTGEKVFLECVQDMDHENMFWYRQDPGLGLRLIYFSYDVKMKEKGDIPEGYSVSREKKERFSLILESASTNQTSMYLCASSLGGESSYEQYFGPGTRLTVT.

This sequence joins TRBV5-4 and TRBJ2-5; TRBD1 is a possible D gene (6 bases). V was pared by 6 bases and J by 5 bases, with 20 bases between. The CDR3 is made up of 15 amino acids. Germline V CDR1 and CDR2: SGHNT, YYREEE (reference sequence). This chain's CDR3 is CASTESRDIPETQYF. CDR3 nucleotide sequence: TGTGCCAGCACCGAGTCCCGGGACATCCCGGAGACCCAGTACTTC.

This chain joins TRBV2 and TRBJ2-3; 7 positions match TRBD2. CDR1 and CDR2 from the germline V gene are SNHLY and FYNNEI. V lost 2 bases and J lost 2; bases outside the gene matches: 7. The CDR3 runs to 16 residues. The CDR3 here is CASSEWLAEFTDTQYF. CDR3 nucleotides: TGTGCCAGCAGTGAATGGCTAGCGGAGTTCACAGATACGCAGTATTTT.

This clone was detected only once. This chain links TRBV6-5 with TRBJ1-2; D unresolved. CDR1 and CDR2 from the germline V gene are MNHEY and SVGAGI. Trimming pared 10 bases from V and 5 bases from J, leaving 17 bases between. The CDR3 sequence is 13 residues long. CDR3: CATLGSQVYGYTF. In DNA form, the CDR3 reads TGTGCCACCCTCGGATCCCAGGTATATGGCTACACCTTC.

This rearrangement joins TRBV27 to TRBJ2-3; possibly TRBD2 for D (6 bases). Trimming stripped 5 bases from V and 4 bases from J, with 10 bases between. The CDR3 is 13 amino acids. Germline lookup yields CDR1 MNHEY and CDR2 SMNVEV (reference sequence). The CDR3 DNA reads as TGTGCCAGCAGTGGGGAGGTTTCAGATACGCAGTATTTT. Protein: CASSGEVSDTQYF.

The chain combines TRBV10-3 with TRBJ1-1, with D hard to call. This CDR3 has 14 amino acids. Germline loops: CDR1 ENHRY, CDR2 SYGVKD. Between the trimmed V and J ends, which lost 2 bases and 1 base, there was a span of 8 bases. CDR3 nucleotide sequence: TGTGCCATCAGTGAGACCACGGGGAACACTGAAGCTTTCTTT. Protein: CAISETTGNTEAFF.

The CDR3 DNA follows: TGTGCCACCTTACAGGGAATCTATGGCTACACCTTC. It yields the protein CATLQGIYGYTF. V is TRBV21-1 and J is TRBJ1-2; the table's D call, TRBD1, has no DNA check behind it. TRBV21-1 is assigned pseudogene status. The length of the CDR3 is 12 residues.

CDR3 sequence reads: CASSVDDLNTGELFF. The CDR3 DNA follows: TGTGCCAGCAGCGTAGATGACTTGAACACCGGGGAGCTGTTTTTT. The chain has TRBV9 and TRBJ2-2; D is unclear. CDR3 length equals 15 residues. In germline, CDR1 is SGDLS, CDR2 YYNGEE. V was trimmed by 0 bases and J by 1 base, leaving 7 bases between them.

At least ten counts were recorded for this clone. The chain is built from TRBV4-1 and TRBJ1-1; D is unresolved. With 2 bases removed from V and 3 bases from J, the gap between germline ends came to 4 bases. Germline CDR1 reads MGHRA; CDR2 reads YSYEKL. The CDR3 is 12 residues long. In nucleotides, the CDR3 is TGCGCCAGCAGCCAACCATACACTGAAGCTTTCTTT. Its translation: CASSQPYTEAFF.

The gene calls are TRBV7-2 and TRBJ2-1; tentative D call: TRBD1 (5 bases). The CDR3 has 15 residues. Germline CDR1 is SGHTA and CDR2 is FQGNSA. V lost 3 bases and J lost 1, with 10 bases in between. The CDR3: CASSFQGPSYNEQFF. As DNA, the CDR3 is TGTGCCAGCAGCTTTCAGGGCCCATCCTACAATGAGCAGTTCTTC.

This clone was counted a single time. The chain uses TRBV4-3 and TRBJ2-1; the match to TRBD1 covers 9 bases. Germline loops: CDR1 LGHNA, CDR2 YSLEER. The CDR3 has 15 amino acids. V trimming: 4 bases; J trimming: 7 bases; junction bases outside the gene matches: 8. CDR3 coding DNA: TGCGCCAGCAGCCCAGGACAGGGGTTTGCAAATGAGCAGTTCTTC. Encoded protein: CASSPGQGFANEQFF.

The chain is built from TRBV10-3 and TRBJ1-3; 7 bases agree with TRBD1. CDR3 length: 15 amino acids. V lost 4 bases to trimming and J lost 2 bases; unmatched junction nucleotides: 5. Germline V CDR1 and CDR2: ENHRY, SYGVKD. The CDR3 region is CAISGQGLAGNTIYF. The DNA for the CDR3 is TGTGCCATCAGTGGACAGGGTTTGGCTGGAAACACCATATATTTT.